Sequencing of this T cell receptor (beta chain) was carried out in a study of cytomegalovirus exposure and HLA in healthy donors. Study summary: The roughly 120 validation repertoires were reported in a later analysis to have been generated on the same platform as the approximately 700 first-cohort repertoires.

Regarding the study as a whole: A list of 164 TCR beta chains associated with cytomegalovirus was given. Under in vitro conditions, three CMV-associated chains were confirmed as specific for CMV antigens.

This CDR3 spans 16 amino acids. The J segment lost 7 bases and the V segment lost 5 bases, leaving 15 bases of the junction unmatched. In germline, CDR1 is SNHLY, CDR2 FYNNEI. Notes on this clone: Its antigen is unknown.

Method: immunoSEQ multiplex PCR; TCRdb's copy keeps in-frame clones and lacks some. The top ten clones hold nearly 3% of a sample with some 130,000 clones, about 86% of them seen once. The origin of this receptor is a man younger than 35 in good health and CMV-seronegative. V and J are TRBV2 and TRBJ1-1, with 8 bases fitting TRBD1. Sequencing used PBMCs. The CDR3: CASSLIPQGALVEAFF. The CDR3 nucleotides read TGTGCCAGCAGTCTTATACCGCAGGGGGCTCTCGTTGAAGCTTTCTTT.